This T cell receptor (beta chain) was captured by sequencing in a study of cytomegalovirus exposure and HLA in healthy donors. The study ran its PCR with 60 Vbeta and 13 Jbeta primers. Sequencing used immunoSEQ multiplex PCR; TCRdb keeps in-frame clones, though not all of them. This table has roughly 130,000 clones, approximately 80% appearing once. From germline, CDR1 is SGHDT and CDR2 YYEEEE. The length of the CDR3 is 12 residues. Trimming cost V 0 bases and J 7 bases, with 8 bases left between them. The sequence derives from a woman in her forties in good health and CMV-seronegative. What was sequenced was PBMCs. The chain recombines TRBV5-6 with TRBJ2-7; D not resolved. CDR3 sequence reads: CASSLGSREQYF. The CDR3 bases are TGTGCCAGCAGCTTGGGGTCGCGAGAGCAGTACTTC.